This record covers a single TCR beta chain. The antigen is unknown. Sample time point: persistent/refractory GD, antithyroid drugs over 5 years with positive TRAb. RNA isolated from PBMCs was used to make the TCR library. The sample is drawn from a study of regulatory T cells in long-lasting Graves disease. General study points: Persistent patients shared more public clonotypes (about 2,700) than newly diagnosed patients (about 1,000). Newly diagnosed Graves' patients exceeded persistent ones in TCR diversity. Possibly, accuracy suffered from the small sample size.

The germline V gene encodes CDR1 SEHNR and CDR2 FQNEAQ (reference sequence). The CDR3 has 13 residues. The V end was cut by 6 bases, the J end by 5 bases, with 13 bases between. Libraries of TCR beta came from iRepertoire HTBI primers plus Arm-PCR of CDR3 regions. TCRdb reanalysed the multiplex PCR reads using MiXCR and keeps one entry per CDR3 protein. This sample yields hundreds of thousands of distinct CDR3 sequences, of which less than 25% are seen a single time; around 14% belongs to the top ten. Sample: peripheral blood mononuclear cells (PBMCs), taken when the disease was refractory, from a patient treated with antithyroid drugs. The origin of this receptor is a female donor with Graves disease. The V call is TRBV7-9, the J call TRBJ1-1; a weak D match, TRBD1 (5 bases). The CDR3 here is CASSRQTDTEAFF. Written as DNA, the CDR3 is TGTGCCAGCAGTCGACAGACCGATACTGAAGCTTTCTTT.